This TCR beta chain was obtained from a study of regulatory and conventional T cells in RAG deficiency. CDR1 is SGHTA, CDR2 FQGTGA, per germline. The CDR3 runs 15 residues. V was clipped by 3 bases and J by 1 base, with 12 bases between them. Blood CD4+ CD25-low CD127-high conventional T cells supplied the genomic DNA template. The repertoire was sequenced with immunoSEQ multiplex PCR; TCRdb's copy has only in-frame clones and lacks some. Found here are 25,000 to 30,000 clones, more than 90% of them singletons; the top ten hold approximately 0.18%. These data also formed part of another study, on regulatory T cells. From that paper: The primer mix had 52 TRBV and 13 TRBJ primers.

The sequence was collected from a human donor in good health. The chain uses TRBV7-3 and TRBJ1-2, with D possibly being TRBD1 (6 bases). The specimen sequenced was CD25- CD4+ T cells sorted from blood. The CDR3 reads CASSFGDRHNYGYTF. DNA for the CDR3: TGTGCCAGCAGCTTCGGCGACAGGCATAACTATGGCTACACCTTC.